This T cell receptor beta chain is drawn from a study of blood T cell repertoires in COVID-19. The CDR3 runs to 13 residues. Trimming cost V 6 bases and J 4 bases; bases outside gene matches: 5. This clone came up a few times. Sequencing used immunoSEQ multiplex PCR; TCRdb keeps in-frame clones, though not all of them. The sample contains about 98,000 clones, 81% of which appear only once. The source material was peripheral blood. This receptor was obtained from a man aged 55 to 70 with acute or convalescent COVID-19. The chain combines TRBV12-3 or TRBV12-4 with TRBJ1-2, with 7 bases identical to TRBD1. CDR3 bases: TGTGCCAGCAGCAATGGACAGGCCTATGGCTACACCTTC. This sequence encodes CASSNGQAYGYTF.